Each of the 14 T cell receptor beta chains below was sequenced from the same sample in a study of T cells in Graves' hyperthyroidism and ophthalmopathy. Researchers took RNA transcripts and amplified the TCR beta CDR3 regions from them. HTBI primers were the set used in a first-round RT-PCR of the TCR CDR3. TCRdb redid the calling of the multiplex PCR reads with MiXCR, one entry per CDR3 protein. The table lists about 520,000 distinct CDR3 sequences, 20% of them singletons. Sequenced material: blood. The origin of the receptors is a man between 18 and 35 years old with Graves' hyperthyroidism.

This clonotype has more than one count but fewer than ten. Germline is not matched at one junction end, which may reflect a read error. The chain recombines TRBV10-3 with TRBJ1-1; D remains unclear. The germline V gene has CDR1 ENHRY and CDR2 SYGVKD. The CDR3 spans 16 residues. CDR3 bases: TGTGCCATCAGTGAGCTTTTTTTGCCAAGGTTGAGGGAAGCCTTCTTT. Amino acid sequence: CAISELFLPRLREAFF.

This clonotype was detected only a few times. V gene TRBV28 combines with J gene TRBJ2-7; perhaps TRBD2 as D (6 bases). The ends were cut back, 6 bases at V and 5 bases at J, with 14 bases in the middle. This CDR3 is 13 amino acids long. Germline CDR1 and CDR2: MDHEN and SYDVKM. CDR3 DNA sequence: TGTGCCAGCAGCCGGGACTTACTAGACGAGCAGTACTTC. Translated, it gives CASSRDLLDEQYF.

This clonotype appeared a few times. J is TRBJ2-2 and V is TRBV12-3 or TRBV12-4; D tentatively fits TRBD1 or TRBD2 (6 bases each). The CDR3 is 17 amino acids. The V end lost 6 bases, the J end lost 1 base, and 18 bases lay between the germline ends. CDR3 DNA sequence: TGTGCCAGCAGCCCTCGGTGGGGGCGGGGGAACACCGGGGAGCTGTTTTTT. Its protein is CASSPRWGRGNTGELFF.

The J gene is TRBJ1-1, the V gene TRBV2, with D possibly matching TRBD1 (6 bases). CDR3 length: 13 residues. V lost 4 bases and J lost 8, with 14 bases in between. The germline CDR1 and CDR2 sequences are SNHLY and FYNNEI. CDR3 nucleotides: TGTGCCAGCAGTGCACAGGGTCTGTACGAAGCTTTCTTT. Its translation is CASSAQGLYEAFF.

The genes are TRBV11-2 and TRBJ2-7; TRBD2 aligns across 10 bases. Germline V lookup: CDR1 SGHAT, CDR2 FQNNGV. J gave up 7 bases and V 7 bases, and 7 bases lay outside the gene matches. This CDR3 comprises 13 residues. CDR3 coding DNA: TGTGCCAGCACCTGGACTAGCGGTCGAGAGCAGTACTTC. Encoded protein: CASTWTSGREQYF.

V gene TRBV3-1 combines with J gene TRBJ1-2; D perhaps matches TRBD1 (5 bases). The length of the CDR3 is 16 residues. Germline V gene data show CDR1 as LGHDT and CDR2 as YNNKEL (reference sequence). V lost 6 bases and J 4 bases, leaving 21 bases between the germline ends. This chain's CDR3 is CASRAHTAGDSYGYTF. The CDR3 nucleotides are TGTGCCAGCAGAGCTCATACAGCGGGGGACTCCTATGGCTACACCTTC.

The V and J genes are TRBV7-2 and TRBJ2-7; D perhaps matches TRBD2 (6 bases). Germline values: CDR1 SGHTA, CDR2 FQGNSA. CDR3 size: 15 residues. V was trimmed by 0 bases and J by 4 bases, leaving 13 bases between them. The CDR3 sequence: CASSLAPGRTYEQYF. CDR3 DNA sequence: TGTGCCAGCAGCTTAGCGCCAGGGAGGACTTACGAGCAGTACTTC.

This clonotype was seen at least ten times. The chain recombines TRBV12-3 or TRBV12-4 with TRBJ1-5, with D possibly TRBD1 on 5 matching bases. Trimming pared 4 bases from V and 6 bases from J, leaving 10 bases between. This CDR3 spans 13 amino acids. The CDR3 region is CASSWGIGQPQHF. CDR3 sequence (DNA): TGTGCCAGCAGTTGGGGCATCGGTCAGCCCCAGCATTTT.

The rearrangement uses TRBV6-1 and TRBJ1-5; D gene unclear. This CDR3 is 13 amino acids long. CDR1 and CDR2 (germline): MNHNS, SASEGT. Trimming left V 4 bases short and J 3 bases short, with 7 bases between. CDR3: CASSVQPNQPQHF. CDR3 nucleotide sequence: TGTGCCAGCAGTGTTCAGCCCAATCAGCCCCAGCATTTT.

V gene TRBV6-5 combines with J gene TRBJ2-3; TRBD2 aligns across 8 bases. Germline V CDR1 and CDR2: MNHEY, SVGAGI. Losses at the gene ends were 2 bases for V and 3 bases for J; bases not matched to a gene: 7. The CDR3 is 16 amino acids. CDR3 loop: CASSYDGGGTTDTQYF. In DNA form, the CDR3 reads TGTGCCAGCAGTTACGATGGCGGGGGGACTACAGATACGCAGTATTTT.

The table lists this clonotype with many counts. This chain joins TRBV6-1 and TRBJ2-5, with D unclear. V lost 4 bases and J 1 base, leaving 16 bases between the germline ends. The CDR3 consists of 16 residues. CDR1 and CDR2 from the germline V gene are MNHNS and SASEGT. CDR3 in amino acids: CASSVRSRSVQETQYF. The CDR3 DNA reads TGTGCCAGCAGTGTCAGGAGCCGATCCGTCCAAGAGACCCAGTACTTC.

The rearrangement uses TRBV2 and TRBJ2-2; D gene uncertain. CDR1 SNHLY and CDR2 FYNNEI come from the germline V gene. This CDR3 is built from 16 residues. V was pared by 2 bases and J by 0 bases, with 10 bases between. CDR3 sequence: CASSEMASSNTGELFF. CDR3 nucleotides: TGTGCCAGCAGTGAAATGGCCAGCTCGAACACCGGGGAGCTGTTTTTT.

In this sample, this clonotype turned up a few times. J is TRBJ2-5 and V is TRBV6-5; a possible D gene is TRBD2 (5 bases). The V end was cut by 2 bases, the J end by 3 bases, with 13 bases between. Germline lookup yields CDR1 MNHEY and CDR2 SVGAGI. This CDR3 has 15 residues. The CDR3, as DNA: TGTGCCAGCAGTTACCTGGCCGGAGGAGAAGAGACCCAGTACTTC. Its translation is CASSYLAGGEETQYF.

Many counts were recorded for this clonotype. V is TRBV20-1 and J is TRBJ2-7, with TRBD1 as a possible D gene (5 bases). V was trimmed by 5 bases and J by 3 bases, leaving 17 bases between them. The germline V gene has CDR1 DFQATT and CDR2 SNEGSKA (reference sequence). The CDR3 is 14 residues long. The CDR3 DNA is TGCAGTGCTTTGCCCCGGCGCAGGGACTACGAGCAGTACTTC. It yields the protein CSALPRRRDYEQYF.